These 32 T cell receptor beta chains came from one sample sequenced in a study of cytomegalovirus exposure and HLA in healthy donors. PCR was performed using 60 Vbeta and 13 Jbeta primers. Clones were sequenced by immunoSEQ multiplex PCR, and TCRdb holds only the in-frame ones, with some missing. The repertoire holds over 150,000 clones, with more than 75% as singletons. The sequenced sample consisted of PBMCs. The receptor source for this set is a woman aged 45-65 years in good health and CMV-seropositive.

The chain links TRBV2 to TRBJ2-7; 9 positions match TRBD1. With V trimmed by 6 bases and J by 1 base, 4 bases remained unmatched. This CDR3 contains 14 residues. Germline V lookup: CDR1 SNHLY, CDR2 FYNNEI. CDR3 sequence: CASRPGQGSYEQYF. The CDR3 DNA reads TGTGCCAGCAGACCGGGACAGGGTTCCTACGAGCAGTACTTC.

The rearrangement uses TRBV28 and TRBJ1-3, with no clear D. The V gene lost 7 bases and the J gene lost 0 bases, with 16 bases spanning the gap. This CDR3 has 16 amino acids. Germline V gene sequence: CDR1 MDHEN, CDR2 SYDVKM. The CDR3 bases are TGTGCCAGCACCCAAGTACAGCCTTTCTCTGGAAACACCATATATTTT. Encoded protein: CASTQVQPFSGNTIYF. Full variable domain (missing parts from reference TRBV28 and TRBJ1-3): DVKVTQSSRYLVKRTGEKVFLECVQDMDHENMFWYRQDPGLGLRLIYFSYDVKMKEKGDIPEGYSVSREKKERFSLILESASTNQTSMYLCASTQVQPFSGNTIYFGEGSWLTVV.

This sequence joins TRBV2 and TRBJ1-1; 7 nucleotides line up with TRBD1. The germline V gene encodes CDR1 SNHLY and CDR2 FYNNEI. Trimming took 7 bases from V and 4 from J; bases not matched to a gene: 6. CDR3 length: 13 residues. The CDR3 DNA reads TGTGCCAGCACCGAGGACAGGCCCACTGAAGCTTTCTTT. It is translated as CASTEDRPTEAFF.

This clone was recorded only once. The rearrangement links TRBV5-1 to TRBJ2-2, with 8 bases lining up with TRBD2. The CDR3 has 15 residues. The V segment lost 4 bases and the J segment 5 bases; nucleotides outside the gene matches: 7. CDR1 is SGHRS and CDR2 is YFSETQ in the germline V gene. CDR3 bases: TGCGCCAGCAGCCCTATAGCGGGGCGAACCGGGGAGCTGTTTTTT. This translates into CASSPIAGRTGELFF.

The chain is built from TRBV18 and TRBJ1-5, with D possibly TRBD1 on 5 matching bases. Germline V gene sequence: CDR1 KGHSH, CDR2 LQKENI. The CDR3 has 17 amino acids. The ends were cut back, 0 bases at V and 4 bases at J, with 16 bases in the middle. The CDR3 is CASSPPNSPDTNQPQHF. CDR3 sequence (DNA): TGTGCCAGCTCACCACCAAATTCCCCGGACACAAATCAGCCCCAGCATTTT.

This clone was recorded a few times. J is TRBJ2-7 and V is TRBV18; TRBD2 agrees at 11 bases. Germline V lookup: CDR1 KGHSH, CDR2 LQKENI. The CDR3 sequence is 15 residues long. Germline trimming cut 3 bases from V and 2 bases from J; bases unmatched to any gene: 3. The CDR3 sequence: CASSPTSGMTYEQYF. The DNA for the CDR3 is TGTGCCAGCTCACCGACTAGCGGGATGACCTACGAGCAGTACTTC.

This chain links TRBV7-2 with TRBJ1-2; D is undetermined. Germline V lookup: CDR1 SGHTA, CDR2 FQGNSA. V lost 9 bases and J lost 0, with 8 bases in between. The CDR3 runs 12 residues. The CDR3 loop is CASRVTNYGYTF. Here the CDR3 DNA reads TGTGCCAGTAGAGTCACTAACTATGGCTACACCTTC.

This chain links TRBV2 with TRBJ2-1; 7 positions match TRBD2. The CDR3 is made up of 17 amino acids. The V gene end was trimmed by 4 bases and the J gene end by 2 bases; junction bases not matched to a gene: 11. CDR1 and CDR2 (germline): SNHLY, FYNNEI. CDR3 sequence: CASSAAGASGTYNEQFF. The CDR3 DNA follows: TGTGCCAGCAGTGCCGCGGGAGCTAGCGGAACCTACAATGAGCAGTTCTTC.

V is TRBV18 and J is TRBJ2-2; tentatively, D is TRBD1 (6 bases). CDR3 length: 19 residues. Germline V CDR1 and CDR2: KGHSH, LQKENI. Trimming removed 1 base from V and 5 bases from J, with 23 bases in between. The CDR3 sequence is CASSPRWQGLGSTTGELFF. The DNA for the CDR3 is TGTGCCAGCTCACCACGATGGCAGGGGTTGGGATCTACAACCGGGGAGCTGTTTTTT.

This chain's CDR3 is CASSRVSDSLGTQYF. As DNA, the CDR3 is TGTGCCAGCAGCCGGGTTTCTGACAGTCTGGGGACCCAGTACTTC. V gene TRBV5-6 combines with J gene TRBJ2-5; weak D call: TRBD1 (5 bases). This CDR3 region has 15 residues. V shed 4 bases and J shed 7 bases, with 20 bases lying between them. Per the germline V gene, CDR1 is SGHDT and CDR2 is YYEEEE. The variable domain in full, completed from reference TRBV5-6 and TRBJ2-5, reads DAGVTQSPTHLIKTRGQQVTLRCSPKSGHDTVSWYQQALGQGPQFIFQYYEEEERQRGNFPDRFSGHQFPNYSSELNVNALLLGDSALYLCASSRVSDSLGTQYFGPGTRLLVL.

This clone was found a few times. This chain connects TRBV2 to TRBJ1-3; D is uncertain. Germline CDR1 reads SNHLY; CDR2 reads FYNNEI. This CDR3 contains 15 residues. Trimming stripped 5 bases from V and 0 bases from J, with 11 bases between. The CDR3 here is CASSFDGFSGNTIYF. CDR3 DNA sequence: TGTGCCAGCAGTTTTGACGGGTTCTCTGGAAACACCATATATTTT.

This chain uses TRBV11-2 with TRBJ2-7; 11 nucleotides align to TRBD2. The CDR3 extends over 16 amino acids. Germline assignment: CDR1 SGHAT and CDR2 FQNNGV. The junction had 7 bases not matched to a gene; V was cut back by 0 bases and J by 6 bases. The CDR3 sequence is CASSLDSGGAPLEQYF. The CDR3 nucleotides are TGTGCCAGCAGCTTAGATAGCGGGGGGGCCCCCCTCGAGCAGTACTTC.

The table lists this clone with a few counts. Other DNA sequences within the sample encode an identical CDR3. Written as DNA, the CDR3 is TGTGCCAGCAGCTTAGCAGGCGGCTACGAGCAGTACTTC. It codes for CASSLAGGYEQYF. The chain links TRBV7-9 to TRBJ2-7; D remains unclear. There are 13 residues in the CDR3. Germline assignment: CDR1 SEHNR and CDR2 FQNEAQ (reference sequence). V was clipped by 0 bases and J by 3 bases, with 6 bases between them.

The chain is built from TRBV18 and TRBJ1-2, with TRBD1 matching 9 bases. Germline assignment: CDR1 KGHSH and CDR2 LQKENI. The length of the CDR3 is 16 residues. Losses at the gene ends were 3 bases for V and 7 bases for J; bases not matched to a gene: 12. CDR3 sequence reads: CASSPPGTGQLGGYTF. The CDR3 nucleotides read TGTGCCAGCTCACCCCCCGGGACAGGGCAATTGGGTGGCTACACCTTC.

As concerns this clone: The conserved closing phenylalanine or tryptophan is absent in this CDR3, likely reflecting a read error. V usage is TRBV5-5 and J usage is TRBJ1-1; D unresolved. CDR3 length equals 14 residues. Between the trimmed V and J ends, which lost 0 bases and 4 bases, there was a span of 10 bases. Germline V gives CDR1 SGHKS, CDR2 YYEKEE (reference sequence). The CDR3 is CASSLGVFSTEAFL. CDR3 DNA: TGTGCCAGCAGCTTGGGAGTCTTTTCCACTGAAGCTTTCCTT.

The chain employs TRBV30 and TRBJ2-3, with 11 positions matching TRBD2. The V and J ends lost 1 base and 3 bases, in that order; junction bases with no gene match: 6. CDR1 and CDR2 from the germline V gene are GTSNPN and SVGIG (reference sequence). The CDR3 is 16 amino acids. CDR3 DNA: TGTGCCTGGAGTGGGAGAACTAGCGGGAGAACAGATACGCAGTATTTT. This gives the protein CAWSGRTSGRTDTQYF.

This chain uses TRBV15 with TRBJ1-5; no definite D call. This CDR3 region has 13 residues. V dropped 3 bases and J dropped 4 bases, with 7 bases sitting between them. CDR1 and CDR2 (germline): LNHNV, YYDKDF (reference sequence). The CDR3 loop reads CATSSGENQPQHF. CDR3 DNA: TGTGCCACCAGCAGCGGAGAGAATCAGCCCCAGCATTTT. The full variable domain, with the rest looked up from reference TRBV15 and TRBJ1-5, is DAMVIQNPRYQVTQFGKPVTLSCSQTLNHNVMYWYQQKSSQAPKLLFHYYDKDFNNEADTPDNFQSRRPNTSFCFLDIRSPGLGDTAMYLCATSSGENQPQHFGDGTRLSIL.

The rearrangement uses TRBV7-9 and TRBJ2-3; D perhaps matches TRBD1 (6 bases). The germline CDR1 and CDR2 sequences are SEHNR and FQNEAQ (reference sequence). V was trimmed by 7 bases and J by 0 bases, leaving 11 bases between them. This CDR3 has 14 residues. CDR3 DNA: TGTGCCAGCACCGGCGACAGGAGCACAGATACGCAGTATTTT. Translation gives CASTGDRSTDTQYF.

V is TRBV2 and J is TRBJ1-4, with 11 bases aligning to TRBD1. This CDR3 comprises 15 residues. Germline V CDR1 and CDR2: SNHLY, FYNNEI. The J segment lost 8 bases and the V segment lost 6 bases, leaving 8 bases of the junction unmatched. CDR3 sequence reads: CASRAPGQGGEKLFF. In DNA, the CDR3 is TGTGCCAGCAGGGCACCGGGACAGGGGGGCGAAAAACTGTTTTTT.

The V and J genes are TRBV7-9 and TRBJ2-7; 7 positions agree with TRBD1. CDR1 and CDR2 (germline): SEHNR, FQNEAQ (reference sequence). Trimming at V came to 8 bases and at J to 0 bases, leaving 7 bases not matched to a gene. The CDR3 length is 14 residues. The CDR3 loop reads CASEPGQSSYEQYF. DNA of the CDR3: TGTGCCAGCGAACCGGGACAGAGCTCCTACGAGCAGTACTTC.

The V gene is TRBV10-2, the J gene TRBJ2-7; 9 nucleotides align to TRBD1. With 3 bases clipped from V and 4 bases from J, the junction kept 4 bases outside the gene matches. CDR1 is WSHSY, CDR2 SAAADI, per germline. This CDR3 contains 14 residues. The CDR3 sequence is CASSDTGGPYEQYF. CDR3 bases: TGCGCCAGCAGTGATACAGGGGGCCCATACGAGCAGTACTTC.

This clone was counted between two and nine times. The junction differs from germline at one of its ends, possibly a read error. The CDR3 loop is CSSSLRDTTGELFF. CDR3 bases: TGTTCCAGCAGCTTAAGAGACACCACCGGGGAGCTGTTTTTT. J is TRBJ2-2 and V is TRBV7-9, with unresolved D. There are 14 residues in the CDR3. From germline, CDR1 is SEHNR and CDR2 FQNEAQ (reference sequence).

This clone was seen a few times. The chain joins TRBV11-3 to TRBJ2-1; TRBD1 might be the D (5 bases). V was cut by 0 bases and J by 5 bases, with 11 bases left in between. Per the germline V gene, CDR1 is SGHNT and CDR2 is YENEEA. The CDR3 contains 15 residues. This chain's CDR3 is CASSLDGAVNNEQFF. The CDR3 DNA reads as TGTGCCAGCAGCTTAGATGGGGCGGTAAACAATGAGCAGTTCTTC.

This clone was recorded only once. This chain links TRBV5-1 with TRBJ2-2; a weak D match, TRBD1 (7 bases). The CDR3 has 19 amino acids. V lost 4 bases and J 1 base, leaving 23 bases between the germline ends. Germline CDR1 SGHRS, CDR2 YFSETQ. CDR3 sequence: CASSPGRIRQGLNTGELFF. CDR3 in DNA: TGCGCCAGCAGCCCGGGACGGATAAGACAGGGACTGAACACCGGGGAGCTGTTTTTT.

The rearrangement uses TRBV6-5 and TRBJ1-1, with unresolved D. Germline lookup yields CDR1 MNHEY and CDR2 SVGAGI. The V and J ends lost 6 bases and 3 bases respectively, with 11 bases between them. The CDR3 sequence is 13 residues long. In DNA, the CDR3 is TGTGCCAGCAGGAGGAACGGGTACACTGAAGCTTTCTTT. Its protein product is CASRRNGYTEAFF.

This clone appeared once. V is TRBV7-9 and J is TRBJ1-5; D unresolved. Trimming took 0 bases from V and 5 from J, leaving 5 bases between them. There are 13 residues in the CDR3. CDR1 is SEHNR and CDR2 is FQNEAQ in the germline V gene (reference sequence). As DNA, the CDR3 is TGTGCCAGCAGCTTAGCCTACGATCAGCCCCAGCATTTT. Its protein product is CASSLAYDQPQHF. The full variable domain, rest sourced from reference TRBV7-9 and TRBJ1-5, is DTGVSQNPRHKITKRGQNVTFRCDPISEHNRLYWYRQTLGQGPEFLTYFQNEAQLEKSRLLSDRFSAERPKGSFSTLEIQRTEQGDSAMYLCASSLAYDQPQHFGDGTRLSIL.

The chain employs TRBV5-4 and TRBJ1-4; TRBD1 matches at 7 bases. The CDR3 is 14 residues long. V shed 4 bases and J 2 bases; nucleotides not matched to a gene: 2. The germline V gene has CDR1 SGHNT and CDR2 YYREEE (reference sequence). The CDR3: CASSQGGTNEKLFF. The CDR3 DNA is TGTGCCAGCAGCCAAGGGGGCACTAATGAAAAACTGTTTTTT.

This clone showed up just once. The CDR3 here is CASSPDRLGSYEQYF. The CDR3, as DNA: TGTGCCAGCAGCCCGGACAGGCTGGGCTCCTACGAGCAGTACTTC. The V call is TRBV7-2, the J call TRBJ2-7; 7 nucleotides line up with TRBD1. The CDR3 totals 15 residues. V was pared by 5 bases and J by 0 bases, with 7 bases of the junction left unmatched. Germline assignment: CDR1 SGHTA and CDR2 FQGNSA.

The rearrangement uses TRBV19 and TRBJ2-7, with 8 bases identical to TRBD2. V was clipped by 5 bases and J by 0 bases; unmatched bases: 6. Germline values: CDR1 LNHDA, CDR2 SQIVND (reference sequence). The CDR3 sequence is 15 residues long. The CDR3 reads CASSLAGGSSYEQYF. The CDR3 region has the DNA TGTGCCAGTAGTTTGGCGGGGGGAAGCTCCTACGAGCAGTACTTC.

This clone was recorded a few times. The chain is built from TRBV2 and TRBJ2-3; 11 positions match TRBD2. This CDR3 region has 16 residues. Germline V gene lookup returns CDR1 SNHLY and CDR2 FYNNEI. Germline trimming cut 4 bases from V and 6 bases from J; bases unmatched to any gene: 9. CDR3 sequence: CASSVATSGKADTQYF. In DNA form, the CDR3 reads TGTGCCAGCAGTGTCGCGACTAGCGGGAAAGCCGATACGCAGTATTTT. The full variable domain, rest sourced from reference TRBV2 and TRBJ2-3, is EPEVTQTPSHQVTQMGQEVILRCVPISNHLYFYWYRQILGQKVEFLVSFYNNEISEKSEIFDDQFSVERPDGSNFTLKIRSTKLEDSAMYFCASSVATSGKADTQYFGPGTRLTVL.

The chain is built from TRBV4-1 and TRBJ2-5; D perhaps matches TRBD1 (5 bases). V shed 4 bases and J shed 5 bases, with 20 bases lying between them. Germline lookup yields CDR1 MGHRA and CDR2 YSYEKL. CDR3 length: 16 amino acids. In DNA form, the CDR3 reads TGCGCCAGCAGCCGGGCTGACAGAAACCTGGGGGAGACCCAGTACTTC. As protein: CASSRADRNLGETQYF.

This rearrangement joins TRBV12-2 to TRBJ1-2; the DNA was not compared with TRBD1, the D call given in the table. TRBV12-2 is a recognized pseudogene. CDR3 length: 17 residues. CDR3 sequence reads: CASRLATPGGELYGYTF. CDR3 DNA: TGTGCAAGTCGCTTAGCCACCCCAGGGGGCGAACTCTATGGCTACACCTTC.